Listed here are 12 T cell receptor beta chains from one sample, sequenced in a study of cytomegalovirus exposure and HLA in healthy donors (dated 2017 in TCRdb). The method behind the library was the immunoSEQ multiplex PCR assay. A mixture of 60 forward primers for TCR Vbeta segments and 13 reverse primers for TCR Jbeta segments was used in the multiplex PCR. Entries here come from immuneACCESS through TCRdb and include only in-frame sequences with V and J called. Some clones fail to appear in such tables; in the studies checked, an unresolved V gene covers under half of the shortfall, and the cause of the remainder is unknown. The sample table includes approximately 110,000 clones. 0.5% to 0.7% of the sample lies in the top ten. Sequencing was carried out using PBMCs. The receptor set was obtained from a man aged 50 to 59 in good health and CMV-seronegative.

The chain recombines TRBV2 with TRBJ2-5; the D is unclear. The CDR3 has 12 residues. Trimming removed 2 bases from V and 5 bases from J, with 6 bases in between. Germline loops: CDR1 SNHLY, CDR2 FYNNEI. The CDR3 reads CASSEQVETQYF. The CDR3, as DNA: TGTGCCAGCAGTGAACAGGTGGAGACCCAGTACTTC.

The chain links TRBV10-3 to TRBJ2-7; 9 bases are a match to TRBD1. The CDR3 is 14 residues long. Germline CDR1 is ENHRY and CDR2 is SYGVKD. J was trimmed by 5 bases and V by 10 bases; bases with no gene match: 12. The CDR3 coding sequence is TGTGCCACGTTTCCGGGACAGGGTGGAAACGAGCAGTACTTC. It codes for CATFPGQGGNEQYF.

Written as DNA, the CDR3 is TGTGCCAGCAGCTTGGACAGGGGCTCCTACAATGAGCAGTTCTTC. It encodes CASSLDRGSYNEQFF. The chain carries TRBV5-4 and TRBJ2-1; TRBD1 matches at 7 bases. Looked up from germline, CDR1 is SGHNT and CDR2 is YYREEE (reference sequence). This CDR3 is built from 15 residues. V gave up 0 bases and J gave up 0 bases; unmatched junction bases: 0.

The CDR3 spells CSVGPGGRNVIEAFF. CDR3 in DNA: TGCAGCGTTGGCCCAGGGGGGCGCAATGTCATTGAAGCTTTCTTT. J is TRBJ1-1 and V is TRBV29-1; 7 nucleotides line up with TRBD1. V gave up 4 bases and J gave up 7 bases; unmatched junction bases: 15. Per germline, CDR1 SQVTM and CDR2 ANQGSEA. The CDR3 spans 15 residues.

The chain carries TRBV18 and TRBJ1-5; D is unresolved. With 2 bases removed from V and 5 bases from J, the gap between germline ends came to 7 bases. This CDR3 comprises 13 residues. Germline CDR1 is KGHSH and CDR2 is LQKENI. CDR3 in DNA: TGTGCCAGCTCACCAGGGCGGGATCAGCCCCAGCATTTT. Amino acids: CASSPGRDQPQHF.

CDR3 DNA: TGTGCCAGCAGGGTACAGGGTTTTCGTAATTCACCCCTCCACTTT. It specifies CASRVQGFRNSPLHF. The chain combines TRBV2 with TRBJ1-6; D may be TRBD1 (6 bases). Germline loops: CDR1 SNHLY, CDR2 FYNNEI. This CDR3 is 15 amino acids long. Trimming shortened V by 6 bases and J by 6 bases, and 15 bases separated the two germline ends.

The V and J genes are TRBV5-4 and TRBJ1-2; D unclear. The germline gives CDR1 SGHNT, CDR2 YYREEE (reference sequence). The CDR3 is 14 amino acids. Trimming left V 2 bases short and J 6 bases short, with 14 bases between. CDR3 sequence (DNA): TGTGCCAGCAGCTTACAGCAGTTATCTGATGGCTACACCTTC. Protein: CASSLQQLSDGYTF.

This CDR3 is CASGFISGGSYNEQFF. As DNA, the CDR3 is TGTGCCAGTGGATTTATTAGCGGAGGCTCCTACAATGAGCAGTTCTTC. The chain combines TRBV19 with TRBJ2-1; a possible D gene is TRBD2 (6 bases). Per the germline V gene, CDR1 is LNHDA and CDR2 is SQIVND (reference sequence). The CDR3 contains 16 residues. V was shortened by 8 bases and J by 0 bases, with 17 bases between the two germline ends.

The chain has TRBV11-3 and TRBJ2-2, with D hard to call. The CDR3 runs to 12 residues. From germline, CDR1 is SGHNT and CDR2 YENEEA. V lost 6 bases, J lost 4 bases, and 6 bases lay in between. The CDR3 DNA reads as TGTGCCAGCAGTGCCAGCACCGGGGAGCTGTTTTTT. Translating gives CASSASTGELFF. The full variable domain, rest sourced from reference TRBV11-3 and TRBJ2-2, is EAGVVQSPRYKIIEKKQPVAFWCNPISGHNTLYWYLQNLGQGPELLIRYENEEAVDDSQLPKDRFSAERLKGVDSTLKIQPAELGDSAVYLCASSASTGELFFGEGSRLTVL.

The CDR3 sequence is CASSPTPGAKNIQYF. CDR3 nucleotide sequence: TGTGCCAGTAGTCCGACACCAGGAGCCAAAAACATTCAGTACTTC. The rearrangement links TRBV19 to TRBJ2-4; D is ambiguous. CDR1 and CDR2 from the germline V gene are LNHDA and SQIVND (reference sequence). There are 15 residues in the CDR3. V lost 5 bases and J 0 bases, leaving 11 bases between the germline ends. Using reference TRBV19 and TRBJ2-4 for the parts outside the CDR3, the full variable domain is DGGITQSPKYLFRKEGQNVTLSCEQNLNHDAMYWYRQDPGQGLRLIYYSQIVNDFQKGDIAEGYSVSREKKESFPLTVTSAQKNPTAFYLCASSPTPGAKNIQYFGAGTRLSVL.

The chain uses TRBV11-3 and TRBJ1-1; no reliable D call. Germline loops: CDR1 SGHNT, CDR2 YENEEA. The CDR3 length is 15 residues. The ends were cut back, 6 bases at V and 1 base at J, with 15 bases in the middle. The CDR3 reads CASRPPRRWNTEAFF. The DNA for the CDR3 is TGTGCCAGCAGGCCCCCGCGAAGATGGAACACTGAAGCTTTCTTT.

This chain links TRBV7-2 with TRBJ1-5, with D possibly TRBD1 on 5 matching bases. Germline CDR1 is SGHTA and CDR2 is FQGNSA. The CDR3 has 15 amino acids. The ends were cut back, 1 base at V and 7 bases at J, with 14 bases in the middle. CDR3 coding DNA: TGTGCCAGCAGCTTAGGGGGTCAGGGATACCAGCCCCAGCATTTT. It yields the protein CASSLGGQGYQPQHF.